This record concerns one T cell receptor (beta chain) sequence. The sample is drawn from a study of CD8+CD57+ T cells in acquired aplastic anemia. Genomic DNA acted as the template from which TCR beta VDJ combination and CDR3 sequence profiling were carried out. MiXCR, run by TCRdb on the reads, gives a single entry per CDR3 protein. Of roughly 420,000 distinct CDR3 sequences in the sample, around 68% are singletons; the top ten hold 3.5% to 4.5%. The receptor's source is a human donor in good health, serving as a control. What was sequenced was sorted CD4+, CD8+, or CD8+CD57+ T cells (not recorded which) from PBMCs.

CDR3 sequence: CSARTPLHF. The CDR3 DNA sequence: TGCAGTGCTAGAACACCCCTCCACTTT. V usage is TRBV20-1 and J usage is TRBJ1-6; D uncertain. CDR1 and CDR2 from the germline V gene are DFQATT and SNEGSKA (reference sequence). Trimming stripped 2 bases from V and 11 bases from J, with 1 base between. CDR3 size: 9 residues.